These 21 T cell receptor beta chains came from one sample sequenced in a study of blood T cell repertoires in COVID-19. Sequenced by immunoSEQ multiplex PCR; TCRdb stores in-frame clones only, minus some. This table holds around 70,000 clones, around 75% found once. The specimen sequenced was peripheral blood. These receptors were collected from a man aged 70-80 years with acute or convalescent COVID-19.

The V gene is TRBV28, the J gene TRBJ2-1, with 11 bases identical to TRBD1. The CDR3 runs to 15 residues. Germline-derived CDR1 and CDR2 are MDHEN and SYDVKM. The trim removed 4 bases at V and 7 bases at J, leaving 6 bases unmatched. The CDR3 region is CASSSPGTGGNEQFF. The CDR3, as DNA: TGTGCCAGCAGTTCCCCTGGGACAGGGGGAAATGAGCAGTTCTTC.

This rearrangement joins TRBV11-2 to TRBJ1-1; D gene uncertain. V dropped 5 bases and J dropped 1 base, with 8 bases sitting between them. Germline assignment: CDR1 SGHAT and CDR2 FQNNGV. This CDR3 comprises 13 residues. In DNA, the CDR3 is TGTGCCAGCAGCATCGGGTGGAACACTGAAGCTTTCTTT. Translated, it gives CASSIGWNTEAFF. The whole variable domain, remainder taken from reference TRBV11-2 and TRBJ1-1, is EAGVAQSPRYKIIEKRQSVAFWCNPISGHATLYWYQQILGQGPKLLIQFQNNGVVDDSQLPKDRFSAERLKGVDSTLKIQPAKLEDSAVYLCASSIGWNTEAFFGQGTRLTVV.

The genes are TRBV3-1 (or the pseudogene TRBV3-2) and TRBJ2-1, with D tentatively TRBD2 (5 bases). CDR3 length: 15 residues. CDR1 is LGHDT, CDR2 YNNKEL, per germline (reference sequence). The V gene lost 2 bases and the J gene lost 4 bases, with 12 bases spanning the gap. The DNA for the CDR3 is TGTGCCAGCAGCCAAAGCGGCCTCGAATACAATGAGCAGTTCTTC. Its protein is CASSQSGLEYNEQFF.

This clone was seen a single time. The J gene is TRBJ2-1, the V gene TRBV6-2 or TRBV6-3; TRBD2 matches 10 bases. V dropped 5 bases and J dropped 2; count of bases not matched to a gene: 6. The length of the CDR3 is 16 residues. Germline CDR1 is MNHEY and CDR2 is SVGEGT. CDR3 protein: CASSPLGLAPYNEQFF. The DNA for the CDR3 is TGTGCCAGCAGTCCATTGGGACTAGCGCCCTACAATGAGCAGTTCTTC.

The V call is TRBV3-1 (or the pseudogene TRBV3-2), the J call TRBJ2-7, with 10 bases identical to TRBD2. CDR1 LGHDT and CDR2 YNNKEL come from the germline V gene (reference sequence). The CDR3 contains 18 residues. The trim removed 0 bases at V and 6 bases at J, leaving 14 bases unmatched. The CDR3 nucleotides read TGTGCCAGCAGCCAAGATAAGAATAGCGGGAGGATGTCGCGCGAGCAGTACTTC. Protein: CASSQDKNSGRMSREQYF.

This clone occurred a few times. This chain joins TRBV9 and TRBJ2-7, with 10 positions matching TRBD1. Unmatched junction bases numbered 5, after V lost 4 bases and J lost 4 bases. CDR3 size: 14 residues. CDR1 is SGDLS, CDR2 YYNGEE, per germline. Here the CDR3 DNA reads TGTGCCAGCAGCCCTGGGACAGGGGAATACGAGCAGTACTTC. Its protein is CASSPGTGEYEQYF.

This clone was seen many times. CDR3 amino acids: CASSSVVYNEQFF. The CDR3 DNA is TGTGCCAGCAGCTCCGTAGTCTACAATGAGCAGTTCTTC. The chain couples TRBV5-4 to TRBJ2-1; D is ambiguous. Germline CDR1 and CDR2: SGHNT and YYREEE (reference sequence). CDR3 length equals 13 residues. V shed 3 bases and J shed 3 bases, with 7 bases lying between them.

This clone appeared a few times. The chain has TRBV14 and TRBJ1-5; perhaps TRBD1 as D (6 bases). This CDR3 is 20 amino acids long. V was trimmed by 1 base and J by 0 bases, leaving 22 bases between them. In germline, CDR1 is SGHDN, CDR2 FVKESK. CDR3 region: CASSQAPPGQPIYSNQPQHF. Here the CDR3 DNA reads TGTGCCAGCAGCCAAGCCCCCCCCGGACAGCCAATCTATAGCAATCAGCCCCAGCATTTT.

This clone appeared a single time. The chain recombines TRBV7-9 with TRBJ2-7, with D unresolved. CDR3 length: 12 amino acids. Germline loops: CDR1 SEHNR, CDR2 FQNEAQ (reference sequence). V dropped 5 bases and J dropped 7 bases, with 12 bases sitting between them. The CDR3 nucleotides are TGTGCCAGCAGCCCCCTTCCCGGGGAGCAGTACTTC. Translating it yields CASSPLPGEQYF.

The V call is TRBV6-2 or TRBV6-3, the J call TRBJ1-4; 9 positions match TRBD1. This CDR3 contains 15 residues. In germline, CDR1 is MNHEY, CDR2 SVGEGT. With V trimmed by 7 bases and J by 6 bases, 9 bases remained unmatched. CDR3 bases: TGTGCCAGCAACCCGGGACAGGGTCGGGATGAAAAACTGTTTTTT. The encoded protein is CASNPGQGRDEKLFF.

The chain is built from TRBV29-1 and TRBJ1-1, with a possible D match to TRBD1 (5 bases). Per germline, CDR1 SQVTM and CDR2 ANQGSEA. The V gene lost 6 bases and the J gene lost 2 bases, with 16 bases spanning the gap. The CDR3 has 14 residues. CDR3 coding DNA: TGCAGCGTAGATGGGGCGGCGCTCAACACTGAAGCTTTCTTT. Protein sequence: CSVDGAALNTEAFF.

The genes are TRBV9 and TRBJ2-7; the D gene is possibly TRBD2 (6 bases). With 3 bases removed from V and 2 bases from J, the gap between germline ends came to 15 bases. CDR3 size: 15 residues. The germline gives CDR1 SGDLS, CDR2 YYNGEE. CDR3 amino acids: CASSEGGGAPYEQYF. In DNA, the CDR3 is TGTGCCAGCAGCGAGGGAGGCGGGGCCCCCTACGAGCAGTACTTC. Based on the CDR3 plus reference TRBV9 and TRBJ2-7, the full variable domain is DSGVTQTPKHLITATGQRVTLRCSPRSGDLSVYWYQQSLDQGLQFLIQYYNGEERAKGNILERFSAQQFPDLHSELNLSSLELGDSALYFCASSEGGGAPYEQYFGPGTRLTVT.

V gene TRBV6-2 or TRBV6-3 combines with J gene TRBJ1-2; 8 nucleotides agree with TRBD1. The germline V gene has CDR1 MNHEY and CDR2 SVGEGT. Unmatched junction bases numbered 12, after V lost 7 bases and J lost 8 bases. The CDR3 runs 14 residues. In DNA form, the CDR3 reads TGTGCCAGCATCCCGACAGGGGCCACCCGGGGCTACACCTTC. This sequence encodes CASIPTGATRGYTF.

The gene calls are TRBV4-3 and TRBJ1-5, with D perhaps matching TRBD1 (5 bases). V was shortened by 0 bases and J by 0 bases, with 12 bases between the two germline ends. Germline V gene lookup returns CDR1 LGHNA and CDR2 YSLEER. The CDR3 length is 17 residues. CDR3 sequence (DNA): TGCGCCAGCAGCCAAGAACTGCCGGGGGGTAGCAATCAGCCCCAGCATTTT. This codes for CASSQELPGGSNQPQHF.

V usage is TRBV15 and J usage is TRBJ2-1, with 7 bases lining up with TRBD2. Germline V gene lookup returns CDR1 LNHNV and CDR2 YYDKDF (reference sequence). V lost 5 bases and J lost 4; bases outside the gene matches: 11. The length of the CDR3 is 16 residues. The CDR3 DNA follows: TGTGCCACCAGCGCCCTGGGAAAAGCGGGGTACAATGAGCAGTTCTTC. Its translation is CATSALGKAGYNEQFF.

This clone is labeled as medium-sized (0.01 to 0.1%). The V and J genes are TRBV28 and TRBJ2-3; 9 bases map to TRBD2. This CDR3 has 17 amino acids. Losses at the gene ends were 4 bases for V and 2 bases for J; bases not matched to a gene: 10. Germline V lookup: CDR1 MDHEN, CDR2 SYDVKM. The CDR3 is CASSYPRLADITDTQYF. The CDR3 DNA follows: TGTGCCAGCAGTTACCCTCGACTAGCGGACATCACAGATACGCAGTATTTT. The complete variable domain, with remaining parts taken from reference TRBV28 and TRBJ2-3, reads DVKVTQSSRYLVKRTGEKVFLECVQDMDHENMFWYRQDPGLGLRLIYFSYDVKMKEKGDIPEGYSVSREKKERFSLILESASTNQTSMYLCASSYPRLADITDTQYFGPGTRLTVL.

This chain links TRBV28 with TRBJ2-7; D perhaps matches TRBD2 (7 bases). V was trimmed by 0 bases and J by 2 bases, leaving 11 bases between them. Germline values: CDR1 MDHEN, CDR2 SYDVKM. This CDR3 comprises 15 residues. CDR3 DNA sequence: TGTGCCAGCAGTTTATGGGGGGGGCAAACCTACGAGCAGTACTTC. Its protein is CASSLWGGQTYEQYF.

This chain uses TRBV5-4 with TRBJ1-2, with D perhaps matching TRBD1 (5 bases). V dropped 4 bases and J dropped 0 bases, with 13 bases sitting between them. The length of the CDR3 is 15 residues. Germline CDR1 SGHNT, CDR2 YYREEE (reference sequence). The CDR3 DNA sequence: TGTGCCAGCAGCCAGGGCCAGGGCGCTAACTATGGCTACACCTTC. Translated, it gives CASSQGQGANYGYTF.

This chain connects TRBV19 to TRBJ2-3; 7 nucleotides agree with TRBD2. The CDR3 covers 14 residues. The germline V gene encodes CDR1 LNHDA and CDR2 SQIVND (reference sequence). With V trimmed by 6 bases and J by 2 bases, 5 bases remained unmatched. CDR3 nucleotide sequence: TGTGCCAGTAGGCCTAGCGGAAACACAGATACGCAGTATTTT. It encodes CASRPSGNTDTQYF.

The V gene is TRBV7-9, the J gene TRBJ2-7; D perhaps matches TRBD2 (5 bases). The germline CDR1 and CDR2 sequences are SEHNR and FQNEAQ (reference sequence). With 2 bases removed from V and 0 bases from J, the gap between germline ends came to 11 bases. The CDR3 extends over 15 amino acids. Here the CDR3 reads CASSLLSGGSYEQYF. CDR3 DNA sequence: TGTGCCAGCAGCTTACTCTCAGGAGGCTCCTACGAGCAGTACTTC.

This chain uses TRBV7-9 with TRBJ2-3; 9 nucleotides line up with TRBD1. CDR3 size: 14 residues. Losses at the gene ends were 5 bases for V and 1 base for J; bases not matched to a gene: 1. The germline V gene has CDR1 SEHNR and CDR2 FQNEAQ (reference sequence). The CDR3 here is CASSRTGGTDTQYF. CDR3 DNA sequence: TGTGCCAGCAGCCGGACAGGGGGCACAGATACGCAGTATTTT.